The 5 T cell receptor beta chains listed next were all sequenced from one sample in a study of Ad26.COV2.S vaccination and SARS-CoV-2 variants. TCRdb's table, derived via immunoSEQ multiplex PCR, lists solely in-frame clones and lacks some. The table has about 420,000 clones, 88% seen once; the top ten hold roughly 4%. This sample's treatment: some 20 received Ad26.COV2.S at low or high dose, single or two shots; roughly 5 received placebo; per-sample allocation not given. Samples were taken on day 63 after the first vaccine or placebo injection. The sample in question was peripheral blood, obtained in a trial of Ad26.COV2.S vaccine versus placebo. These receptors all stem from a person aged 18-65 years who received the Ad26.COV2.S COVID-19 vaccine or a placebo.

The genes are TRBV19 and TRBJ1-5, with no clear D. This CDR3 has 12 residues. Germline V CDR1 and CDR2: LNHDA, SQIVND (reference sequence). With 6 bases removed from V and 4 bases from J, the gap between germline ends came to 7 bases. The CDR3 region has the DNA TGTGCCAGTAGGGACTATAATCAGCCCCAGCATTTT. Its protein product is CASRDYNQPQHF.

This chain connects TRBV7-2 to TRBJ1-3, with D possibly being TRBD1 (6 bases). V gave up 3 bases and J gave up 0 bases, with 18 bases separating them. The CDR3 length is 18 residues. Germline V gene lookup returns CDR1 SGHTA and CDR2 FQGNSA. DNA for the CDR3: TGTGCCAGCAGCTTCTCCAGCGGGGGCCAAAGCTCTGGAAACACCATATATTTT. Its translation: CASSFSSGGQSSGNTIYF. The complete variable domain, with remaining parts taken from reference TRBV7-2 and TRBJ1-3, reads GAGVSQSPSNKVTEKGKDVELRCDPISGHTALYWYRQSLGQGLEFLIYFQGNSAPDKSGLPSDRFSAERTGGSVSTLTIQRTQQEDSAVYLCASSFSSGGQSSGNTIYFGEGSWLTVV.

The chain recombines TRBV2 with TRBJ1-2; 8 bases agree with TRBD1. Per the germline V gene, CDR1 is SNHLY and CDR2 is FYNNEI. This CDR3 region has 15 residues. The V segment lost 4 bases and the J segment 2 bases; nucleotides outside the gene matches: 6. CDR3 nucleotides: TGTGCCAGCAGTGTTGACAGGGGAGGCAACTATGGCTACACCTTC. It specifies CASSVDRGGNYGYTF.

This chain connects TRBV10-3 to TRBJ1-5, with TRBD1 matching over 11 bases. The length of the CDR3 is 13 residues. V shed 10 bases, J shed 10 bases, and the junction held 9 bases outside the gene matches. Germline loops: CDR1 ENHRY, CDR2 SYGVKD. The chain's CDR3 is CATHRTGGEPQHF. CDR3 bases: TGTGCCACTCACCGGACAGGGGGCGAACCCCAGCATTTT.

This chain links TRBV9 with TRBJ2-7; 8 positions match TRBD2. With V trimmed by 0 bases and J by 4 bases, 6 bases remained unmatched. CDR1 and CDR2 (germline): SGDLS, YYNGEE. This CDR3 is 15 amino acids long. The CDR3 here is CASSVEGTRVYEQYF. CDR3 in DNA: TGTGCCAGCAGCGTAGAAGGGACTAGGGTGTACGAGCAGTACTTC.